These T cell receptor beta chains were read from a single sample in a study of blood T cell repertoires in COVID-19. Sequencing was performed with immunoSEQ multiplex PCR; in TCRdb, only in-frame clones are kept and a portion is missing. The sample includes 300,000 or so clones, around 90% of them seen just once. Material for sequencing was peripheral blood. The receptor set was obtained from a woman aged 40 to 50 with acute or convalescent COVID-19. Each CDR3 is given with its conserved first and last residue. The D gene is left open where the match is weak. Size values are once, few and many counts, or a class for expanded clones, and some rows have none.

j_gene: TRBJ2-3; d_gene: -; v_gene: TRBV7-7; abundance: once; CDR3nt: TGTGCCAGCAGCAGCGGACGGGGAGATACGCAGTATTTT; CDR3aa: CASSSGRGDTQYF
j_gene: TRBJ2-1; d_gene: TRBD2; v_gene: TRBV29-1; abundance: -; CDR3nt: TGCAGCGTTGAGGGGACTAGCGGGGGGGAGGAGTTCTTC; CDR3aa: CSVEGTSGGEEFF
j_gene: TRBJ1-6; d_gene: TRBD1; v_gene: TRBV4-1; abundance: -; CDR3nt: TGCGCCAGCAGCCAATACTCGACAGGGGTTAATTCACCCCTCCACTTT; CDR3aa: CASSQYSTGVNSPLHF
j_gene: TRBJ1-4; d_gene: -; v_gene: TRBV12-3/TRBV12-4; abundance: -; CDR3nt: TGTGCCAGCAGTTTGGTGGGGGGAAAACTGTTTTTT; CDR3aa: CASSLVGGKLFF
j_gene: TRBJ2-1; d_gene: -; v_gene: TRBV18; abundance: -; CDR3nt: TGTGCCAGCCGCCTGGGGCGCGAGAATGAGCAGTTCTTC; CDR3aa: CASRLGRENEQFF
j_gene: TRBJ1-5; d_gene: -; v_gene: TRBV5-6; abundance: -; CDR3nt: TGTGCCAGCAGCTTACGGGATAATCAGCCCCAGCATTTT; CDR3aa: CASSLRDNQPQHF
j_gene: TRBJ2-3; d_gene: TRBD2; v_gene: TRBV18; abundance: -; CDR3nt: TGTGCCAGCTCACCGCCCCTAGCGGGGGGCCAAGATACGCAGTATTTT; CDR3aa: CASSPPLAGGQDTQYF
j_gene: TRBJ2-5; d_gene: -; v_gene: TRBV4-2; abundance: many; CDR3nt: TGTGCCAGCAGCCAAGATACTTTGAGGGAAGGATACCACCAAGAGACCCAGTACTTC; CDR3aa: CASSQDTLREGYHQETQYF
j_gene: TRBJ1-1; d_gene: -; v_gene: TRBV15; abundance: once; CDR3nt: TGTGCCACCAGCAGAGAAACAGGAAACACTGAAGCTTTCTTT; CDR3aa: CATSRETGNTEAFF
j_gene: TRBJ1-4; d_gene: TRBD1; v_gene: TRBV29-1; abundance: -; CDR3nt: TGCAGCGTGGCACCGGGACAGGGGGCGGAACTGTTTTTT; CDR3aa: CSVAPGQGAELFF
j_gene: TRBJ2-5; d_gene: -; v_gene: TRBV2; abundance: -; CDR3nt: TGTGCCACCTACTGGGCGGGGGCCAAAGAGACCCAGTACTTC; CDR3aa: CATYWAGAKETQYF
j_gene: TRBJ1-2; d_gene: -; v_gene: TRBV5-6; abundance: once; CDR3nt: TGTGCCAGCAGCGTTCAGGGGTTCTGGCACTATGGCTACACCTTC; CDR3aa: CASSVQGFWHYGYTF
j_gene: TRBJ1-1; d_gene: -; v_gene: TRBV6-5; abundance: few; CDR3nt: TGTGCCGCACCAGCCAGGGAATTAGACACTGAAGCTTTCTTT; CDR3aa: CAAPARELDTEAFF
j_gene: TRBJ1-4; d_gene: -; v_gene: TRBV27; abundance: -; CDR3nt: TGTGCCAGCAGTTTATGGGGGGAACCGAATGAAAAACTGTTTTTT; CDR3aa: CASSLWGEPNEKLFF
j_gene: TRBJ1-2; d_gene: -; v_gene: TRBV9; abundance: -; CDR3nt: TGTGCCAGCAGCGGGACGTATAAAGCGGGTGGCTACACCTTC; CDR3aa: CASSGTYKAGGYTF
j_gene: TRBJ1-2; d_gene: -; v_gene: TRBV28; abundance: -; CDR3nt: TGTGCCAGCAGTTTGGGCCCAGGGGTGAACTATGGCTACACCTTC; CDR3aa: CASSLGPGVNYGYTF
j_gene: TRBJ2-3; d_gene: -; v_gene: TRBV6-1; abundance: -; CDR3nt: TGTGCCAGCAGTGAGGGAGGGGGGAGAGTCGATACGCAGTATTTT; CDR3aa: CASSEGGGRVDTQYF
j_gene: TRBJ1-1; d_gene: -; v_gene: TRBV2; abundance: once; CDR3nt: TGTGCCAGCAGTCTGGGGGGTCAGGGCTGGGCTTTCTTT; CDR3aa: CASSLGGQGWAFF
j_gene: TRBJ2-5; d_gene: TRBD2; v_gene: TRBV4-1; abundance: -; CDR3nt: TGCGCCAGCAGCCAACTATACTACTTGGCGGGGGGTAGGGAGACCCAGTACTTC; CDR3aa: CASSQLYYLAGGRETQYF
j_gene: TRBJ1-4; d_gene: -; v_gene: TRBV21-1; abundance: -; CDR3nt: TGTGCCAGCAGCAAAGGGGGGGCAACTAATGAAAAACTGTTTTTT; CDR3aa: CASSKGGATNEKLFF
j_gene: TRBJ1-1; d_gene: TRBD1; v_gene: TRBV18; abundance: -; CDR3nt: TGTGCCAGCTCCCCGGGACAGGGAGCGCTCACTGAAGCTTTCTTT; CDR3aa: CASSPGQGALTEAFF